These T cell receptor beta chains were read from a single sample in a study of CD8+CD57+ T cells in acquired aplastic anemia. One entry per CDR3 protein results from TCRdb running MiXCR on the reads. The table shows about 160,000 distinct CDR3 sequences, with 35% to 55% occurring only once. The specimen sequenced was sorted CD4+, CD8+, or CD8+CD57+ T cells (not recorded which) from PBMCs. These receptors originate from a human donor in good health. CDR3s include the opening cysteine and the closing phenylalanine or tryptophan. A D gene is named only where the DNA matches it firmly. Clone sizes are given selectively: once, few, many, or a class where the clone is expanded.

v_gene: TRBV7-3
d_gene: .
j_gene: TRBJ2-7
abundance: many
CDR3nt: TGTGCCAGCAGCTTGGGGGCCTGGGCCTACGAGCAGTACTTC
CDR3aa: CASSLGAWAYEQYF

v_gene: TRBV6-2/TRBV6-3
d_gene: .
j_gene: TRBJ2-3
abundance: .
CDR3nt: TGTGCCAGCAGTATCGGACAGAGGCGGGATACGCAGTATTTT
CDR3aa: CASSIGQRRDTQYF

v_gene: TRBV19
d_gene: .
j_gene: TRBJ1-1
abundance: many
CDR3nt: TGTGCCAGTAGTAGACAGGTTGGGGAAGCTTTCTTT
CDR3aa: CASSRQVGEAFF

v_gene: TRBV20-1
d_gene: TRBD2
j_gene: TRBJ2-7
abundance: many
CDR3nt: TGCAGTGCTAGAGTCGGACCGCTGGGGGGGAAGGCTTCCGGGCAGTACTTC
CDR3aa: CSARVGPLGGKASGQYF

v_gene: TRBV19
d_gene: .
j_gene: TRBJ2-7
abundance: many
CDR3nt: TGTGCCAGTAGTATCTCAGGGGACTCCTACGAGCAGTACTTC
CDR3aa: CASSISGDSYEQYF

v_gene: TRBV19
d_gene: .
j_gene: TRBJ1-1
abundance: .
CDR3nt: TGTGCCAGTAAAGGAGGGTTGAACACTGAAGCTTTCTTT
CDR3aa: CASKGGLNTEAFF

v_gene: TRBV24-1
d_gene: TRBD2
j_gene: TRBJ2-1
abundance: .
CDR3nt: TGTGCCACCAGTGATCCGGGGGGTCAAGGCTACAATGAGCAGTTCTTC
CDR3aa: CATSDPGGQGYNEQFF

v_gene: TRBV6-1
d_gene: .
j_gene: TRBJ2-2
abundance: .
CDR3nt: TGTGCCAGCAGGCAACACACCGATACAGGCGGGGAGCTGTTTTTT
CDR3aa: CASRQHTDTGGELFF

v_gene: TRBV2
d_gene: TRBD1
j_gene: TRBJ2-1
abundance: few
CDR3nt: TGTGCCAGCAGTCGCGGACAGGAAGTCGATGAGCAGTTCTTC
CDR3aa: CASSRGQEVDEQFF

v_gene: TRBV7-8
d_gene: TRBD1
j_gene: TRBJ1-2
abundance: .
CDR3nt: TGTGCCAGCAGCTTAGGGGACAGGGGGCTCTGGGGCTACACCTTC
CDR3aa: CASSLGDRGLWGYTF

v_gene: TRBV14
d_gene: .
j_gene: TRBJ1-1
abundance: many
CDR3nt: TGTGCCAGCAGCCAGGTAAACAGCGTGAACACTGAAGCTTTCTTT
CDR3aa: CASSQVNSVNTEAFF

v_gene: TRBV6-1
d_gene: TRBD1
j_gene: TRBJ2-7
abundance: many
CDR3nt: TGTGCCAGCAGACCCTGGACAGGGGGTCGCTACGAGCAGTACTTC
CDR3aa: CASRPWTGGRYEQYF

v_gene: TRBV10-2
d_gene: .
j_gene: TRBJ2-1
abundance: .
CDR3nt: TGCGCCAGCAGTGTAACTGTCCTGGGGGATGAGCAGTTCTTC
CDR3aa: CASSVTVLGDEQFF

v_gene: TRBV30
d_gene: .
j_gene: TRBJ2-2
abundance: few
CDR3nt: TGTGCCTGGAGTTTGGGGATTACGAACACCGGGGAGCTGTTTTTT
CDR3aa: CAWSLGITNTGELFF

v_gene: TRBV24-1
d_gene: .
j_gene: TRBJ2-1
abundance: .
CDR3nt: TGTGCCACCAGTAGGGGGAATGAGCAGTTCTTC
CDR3aa: CATSRGNEQFF

v_gene: TRBV5-1
d_gene: .
j_gene: TRBJ2-5
abundance: many
CDR3nt: TGCGCCAGCAGCTCCGATTACGAAAGGGGTTTTGAGACCCAGTACTTC
CDR3aa: CASSSDYERGFETQYF

v_gene: TRBV6-1
d_gene: .
j_gene: TRBJ1-1
abundance: many
CDR3nt: TGTGCCAGCGGCAAAAACACTGAAGCTTTCTTT
CDR3aa: CASGKNTEAFF

v_gene: TRBV4-1
d_gene: .
j_gene: TRBJ2-3
abundance: .
CDR3nt: TGCGCCAGCAGCCAAGTGGGGCGGGGAGGCCGTAGCACAGGTACGCAGTATTTT
CDR3aa: CASSQVGRGGRSTGTQYF

v_gene: TRBV30
d_gene: .
j_gene: TRBJ2-7
abundance: many
CDR3nt: TGTGCCTGGAGGGGCCTCTACGAGCAGTACTTC
CDR3aa: CAWRGLYEQYF

v_gene: TRBV7-3
d_gene: TRBD2
j_gene: TRBJ2-5
abundance: many
CDR3nt: TGTGCCAGCAGCGCGGGACTAGCGATTGAAGAGACCCAGTACTTC
CDR3aa: CASSAGLAIEETQYF

v_gene: TRBV5-5
d_gene: .
j_gene: TRBJ1-2
abundance: .
CDR3nt: TGTGCCAGCAGCTTGGCCGGCACGAACTATGGCTACACCTTC
CDR3aa: CASSLAGTNYGYTF

v_gene: TRBV5-1
d_gene: .
j_gene: TRBJ2-1
abundance: many
CDR3nt: TGCGCCAGCAGCTTGTCTGCCAGGGCCTACAATGAGCAGTTCTTC
CDR3aa: CASSLSARAYNEQFF

v_gene: TRBV4-3
d_gene: .
j_gene: TRBJ1-4
abundance: few
CDR3nt: TGCGCCAGCAGCCAAGGGCAACAGGACCGGGGGGAAAAACTGTTTTTT
CDR3aa: CASSQGQQDRGEKLFF

v_gene: TRBV20-1
d_gene: .
j_gene: TRBJ2-7
abundance: .
CDR3nt: TGCAGTGCTCAGGGGCAGGCGGCCTACGAGCAGTACTTC
CDR3aa: CSAQGQAAYEQYF

v_gene: TRBV28
d_gene: TRBD1
j_gene: TRBJ1-5
abundance: .
CDR3nt: TGTGCCACACGACAGGGTGGGTTCAATCAGCCCCAGCATTTT
CDR3aa: CATRQGGFNQPQHF

v_gene: TRBV5-1
d_gene: .
j_gene: TRBJ2-6
abundance: .
CDR3nt: TGCGCCAGCAGCTTGAGAATCTCGAACTCTGGGGCCAACGTCCTGACTTTC
CDR3aa: CASSLRISNSGANVLTF

v_gene: TRBV5-3
d_gene: .
j_gene: TRBJ2-7
abundance: .
CDR3nt: TGTGCCAGCGCTCCCGGGACATCTTACGAGCAGTACTTC
CDR3aa: CASAPGTSYEQYF

v_gene: TRBV24-1
d_gene: TRBD2
j_gene: TRBJ2-1
abundance: many
CDR3nt: TGTGCCACCTCAAGCCCACTAGCGGGAGCGGGGAATGAGCAGTTCTTC
CDR3aa: CATSSPLAGAGNEQFF

v_gene: TRBV15
d_gene: TRBD1
j_gene: TRBJ1-2
abundance: .
CDR3nt: TGTGCCACCAGCAGTGAACAGGGGTGGCGGGGCTACACCTTC
CDR3aa: CATSSEQGWRGYTF

v_gene: TRBV25-1
d_gene: TRBD1
j_gene: TRBJ1-1
abundance: .
CDR3nt: TGTGCCACCGTACAGGGGAACACTGAAGCTGTCTTT
CDR3aa: CATVQGNTEAVF

v_gene: TRBV10-3
d_gene: TRBD1
j_gene: TRBJ1-5
abundance: many
CDR3nt: TGTGCCATCAGACAGGGGCTCAATCAGCCCCAGCATTTT
CDR3aa: CAIRQGLNQPQHF

v_gene: TRBV2
d_gene: TRBD1
j_gene: TRBJ2-7
abundance: .
CDR3nt: TGTGCCAGCAAGCAGCAGGGGGCAAGGACCTACGAGCAGTACTTC
CDR3aa: CASKQQGARTYEQYF

v_gene: TRBV6-1
d_gene: .
j_gene: TRBJ1-3
abundance: .
CDR3nt: TGTGCCAGCAGCCCGGGACGGAGAGTTAACACCATAGATTTT
CDR3aa: CASSPGRRVNTIDF

v_gene: TRBV4-2
d_gene: .
j_gene: TRBJ1-2
abundance: many
CDR3nt: TGTGCCAGCAGCCAAGGAGACAGGAACTATGGCTACACCTTC
CDR3aa: CASSQGDRNYGYTF

v_gene: TRBV5-6
d_gene: TRBD1
j_gene: TRBJ1-2
abundance: .
CDR3nt: TGTGCCAGCAGCTTTGGATTTTGGGACAGGGGTTCCTATGGCTACACCTTC
CDR3aa: CASSFGFWDRGSYGYTF

v_gene: TRBV30
d_gene: .
j_gene: TRBJ1-5
abundance: .
CDR3nt: TGTGCCTGGGGGCAGGAAAGCAATCAGCCCCAGCATTTT
CDR3aa: CAWGQESNQPQHF

v_gene: TRBV6-5
d_gene: TRBD1
j_gene: TRBJ1-3
abundance: few
CDR3nt: TGTGCCAGCAGTTACACCCAGGGGGCTGGAAACACCATATATTTT
CDR3aa: CASSYTQGAGNTIYF

v_gene: TRBV15
d_gene: TRBD2
j_gene: TRBJ2-5
abundance: many
CDR3nt: TGTGCCACCAGCAGAAAGAAACTAGCGGGAGGGCCGGAGACCCAGTACTTC
CDR3aa: CATSRKKLAGGPETQYF

v_gene: TRBV2
d_gene: .
j_gene: TRBJ2-5
abundance: .
CDR3nt: TGTGCCAGCAGTAAAGGGGGAGAGACCCAGTACTTC
CDR3aa: CASSKGGETQYF

v_gene: TRBV19
d_gene: TRBD1
j_gene: TRBJ2-2
abundance: once
CDR3nt: TGTGCCAGTAGAGGATCGGACAGGGGCACCGGGGAGCTGTTTTTT
CDR3aa: CASRGSDRGTGELFF

v_gene: TRBV30
d_gene: .
j_gene: TRBJ2-7
abundance: many
CDR3nt: TGTGCCTGGAGTGAGAGTCAGGGAGGTTGGAAGTCCTACGAGCAGTACTTC
CDR3aa: CAWSESQGGWKSYEQYF

v_gene: TRBV6-2/TRBV6-3
d_gene: TRBD2
j_gene: TRBJ2-3
abundance: few
CDR3nt: TGTGCCACCTTACCATGGACTAGCCTGAGCACAGATACGCAGTATTTT
CDR3aa: CATLPWTSLSTDTQYF

v_gene: TRBV5-6
d_gene: TRBD1
j_gene: TRBJ1-4
abundance: .
CDR3nt: TGTGCCAGCTCCCGGGGGGACAGAGCTAATGAAAAACTGTTTTTT
CDR3aa: CASSRGDRANEKLFF

v_gene: TRBV7-9
d_gene: TRBD2
j_gene: TRBJ2-1
abundance: many
CDR3nt: TGTGCCAGCAGCTCCCGACGGAATAGCGGGGGGATTAATGAGCAGTTCTTC
CDR3aa: CASSSRRNSGGINEQFF

v_gene: TRBV20-1
d_gene: .
j_gene: TRBJ2-7
abundance: many
CDR3nt: TGCAGTGCTAGAGATCAGGGGGGGAGGGGGCTCGAGCAGTACTTC
CDR3aa: CSARDQGGRGLEQYF

v_gene: TRBV12-3/TRBV12-4
d_gene: TRBD2
j_gene: TRBJ2-1
abundance: .
CDR3nt: TGTGCCAGCAGTCTTGGACTAGCGGGAGGGACCGATGAGCAGTTCTTC
CDR3aa: CASSLGLAGGTDEQFF

v_gene: TRBV7-6
d_gene: TRBD1
j_gene: TRBJ1-2
abundance: .
CDR3nt: TGTGCCAGCAGCGAGGGACAGGGGAATGGCTACACCTTC
CDR3aa: CASSEGQGNGYTF

v_gene: TRBV6-1
d_gene: .
j_gene: TRBJ2-7
abundance: many
CDR3nt: TGTGCCAGCGCGATCGACTACAAGCAGTACTTC
CDR3aa: CASAIDYKQYF

v_gene: TRBV25-1
d_gene: .
j_gene: TRBJ1-4
abundance: many
CDR3nt: TGTGCCACACAGGACTCAGGGGCGACTAATGAAAAACTGTTTTTT
CDR3aa: CATQDSGATNEKLFF

v_gene: TRBV10-3
d_gene: TRBD2
j_gene: TRBJ2-7
abundance: .
CDR3nt: TGTGCCATCAGTGAGTTCGAGACTAGCGGGAGGGCCCACGAGCAGTACTTC
CDR3aa: CAISEFETSGRAHEQYF

v_gene: TRBV24-1
d_gene: .
j_gene: TRBJ2-7
abundance: few
CDR3nt: TGTGCCACCAGTGATCGGGAGCGGAAGCGGTACGAGCAGTACTTC
CDR3aa: CATSDRERKRYEQYF

v_gene: TRBV15
d_gene: .
j_gene: TRBJ2-5
abundance: many
CDR3nt: TGTGCCACCAGCAGACCCGACCAAGAGACCCAGTACTTC
CDR3aa: CATSRPDQETQYF